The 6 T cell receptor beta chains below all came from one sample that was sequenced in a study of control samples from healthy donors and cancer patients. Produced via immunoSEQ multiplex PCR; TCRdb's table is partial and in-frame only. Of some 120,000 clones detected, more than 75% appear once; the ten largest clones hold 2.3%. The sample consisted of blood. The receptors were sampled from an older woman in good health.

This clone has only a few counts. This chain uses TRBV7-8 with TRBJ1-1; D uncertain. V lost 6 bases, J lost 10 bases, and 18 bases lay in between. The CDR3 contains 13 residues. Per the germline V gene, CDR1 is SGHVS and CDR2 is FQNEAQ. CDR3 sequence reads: CASRSTSVEGAFF. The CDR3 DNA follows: TGTGCCAGCAGATCAACCTCAGTGGAGGGAGCTTTCTTT.

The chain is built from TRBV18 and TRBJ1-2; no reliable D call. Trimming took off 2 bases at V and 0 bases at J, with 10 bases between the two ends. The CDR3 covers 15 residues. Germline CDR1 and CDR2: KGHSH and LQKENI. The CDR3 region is CASSPFGSSNYGYTF. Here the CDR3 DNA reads TGTGCCAGCTCACCATTCGGAAGTTCTAACTATGGCTACACCTTC.

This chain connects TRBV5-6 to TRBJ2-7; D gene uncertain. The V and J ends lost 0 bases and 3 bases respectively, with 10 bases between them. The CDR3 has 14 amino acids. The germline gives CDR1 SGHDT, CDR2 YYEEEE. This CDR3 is CASSLGNTGYEQYF. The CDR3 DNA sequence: TGTGCCAGCAGCTTGGGAAACACCGGCTACGAGCAGTACTTC.

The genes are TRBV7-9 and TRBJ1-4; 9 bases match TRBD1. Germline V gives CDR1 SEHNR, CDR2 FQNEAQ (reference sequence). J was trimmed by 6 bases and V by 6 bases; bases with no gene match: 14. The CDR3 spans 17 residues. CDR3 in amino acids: CASSPPWTGEEDEKLFF. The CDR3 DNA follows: TGTGCCAGCAGTCCTCCTTGGACAGGGGAGGAGGATGAAAAACTGTTTTTT.

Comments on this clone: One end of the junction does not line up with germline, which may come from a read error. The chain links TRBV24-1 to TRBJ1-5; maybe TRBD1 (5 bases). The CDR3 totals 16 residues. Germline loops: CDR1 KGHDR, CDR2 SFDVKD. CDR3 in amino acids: CATSDALGGSDQPQHF. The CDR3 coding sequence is TGTGCCACCAGTGATGCCCTCGGGGGTAGCGATCAGCCCCAGCATTTT.

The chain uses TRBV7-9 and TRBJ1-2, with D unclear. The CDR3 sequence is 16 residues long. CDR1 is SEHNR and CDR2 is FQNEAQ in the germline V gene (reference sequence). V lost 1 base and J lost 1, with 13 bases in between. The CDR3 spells CASSLVSVSDNYGYTF. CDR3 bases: TGTGCCAGCAGCTTAGTTTCCGTGTCGGATAACTATGGCTACACCTTC.